These T cell receptor beta chains were read from a single sample in a study of neoadjuvant anti-PD-1 for oral cavity cancer. The method was immunoSEQ multiplex PCR; TCRdb's version includes in-frame clones alone and lacks a portion of them. The table shows 68,000 or so clones, with roughly 81% occurring only once. The sample here was PBMCs, taken after nivolumab (anti-PD-1) treatment. These receptors were collected from a person between 40 and 85 years old with oral cavity squamous cell carcinoma. Both conserved end residues are part of each CDR3.

13,TRBV19,TRBJ1-3,CASGDLSGNTIYF
14,TRBV7-6,TRBJ1-2,CASSHTRTGGGYTF
17,TRBV7-6,TRBJ2-2,CASSFRPLAGSVGELFF
16,TRBV27,TRBJ1-4,CASSLRPRAANEKLFF
15,TRBV27,TRBJ2-7,CASSQWSGGSYEQYF
12,TRBV13,TRBJ2-3,CASSLERDTQYF
14,TRBV30,TRBJ2-1,CASTSRGVYNEQFF
12,TRBV29-1,TRBJ2-7,CSALGDRLRQYF
18,TRBV6-4,TRBJ2-4,CARTSEAAALLAKNIQYF
11,TRBV28,TRBJ2-7,CATMGRYEQYF
13,TRBV7-9,TRBJ1-2,CASSSDSYYGYTF
13,TRBV28,TRBJ1-2,CASSLNGNYGYTF
12,TRBV7-8,TRBJ2-7,CASSLVQAEQYF
18,TRBV10-3,TRBJ2-3,CAISSRGQGLGGTDTQYF
16,TRBV30,TRBJ2-3,CAWSELAGVGGDTQYF
12,TRBV5-1,TRBJ1-1,CASSLAVGEAFF
13,TRBV30,TRBJ2-1,CAWSLAGGDEQFF
13,TRBV9,TRBJ2-3,CASSSQVEDTQYF
14,TRBV6-6,TRBJ2-7,CASKPGQSSYEQYF
14,TRBV14,TRBJ1-4,CASSHRMNGEKLFF
18,TRBV6-1,TRBJ2-4,CASSEHQASPDSKNIQYF
12,TRBV7-6,TRBJ1-2,CASSSPAGSYTF
14,TRBV5-1,TRBJ2-5,CASSRGQLQETQYF
14,TRBV2,TRBJ2-3,CASRTGRGTDTQYF
15,TRBV6-4,TRBJ2-3,CASSDTAGGTDTQYF
11,TRBV6-1,TRBJ2-7,CASSVHYEQYF
13,TRBV29-1,TRBJ1-1,CSVKRRMNTEAFF
14,TRBV27,TRBJ1-5,CASATGTSNQPQHF
13,TRBV6-5,TRBJ1-4,CASREGGNEKLFF
14,TRBV29-1,TRBJ1-1,CSVALRGANTEAFF
14,TRBV9,TRBJ1-1,CASSSRSWNTEAFF
20,TRBV19,TRBJ2-1,CASSMDPGGIAGSSYNEQFF
13,TRBV6-5,TRBJ1-3,CASSRGDGNTIYF
17,TRBV9,TRBJ2-7,CASSLGLADQISYEQYF
14,TRBV2,TRBJ2-2,CASSGGANTGELFF
15,TRBV18,TRBJ2-7,CASSPPSGSSYEQYF
15,TRBV6-5,TRBJ2-5,CASSYFSGSRETQYF
15,TRBV14,TRBJ2-1,CASSQDWSGRGEQFF
12,TRBV30,TRBJ2-7,CAWRPASYEQYF
14,TRBV6-4,TRBJ2-7,CASSDRQGAWEQYF
15,TRBV5-1,TRBJ2-5,CASSPGPQERETQYF
12,TRBV6-1,TRBJ2-3,CASSVDLFTQYF
14,TRBV28,TRBJ2-7,CASIRSGSWDEQYF
13,TRBV6-5,TRBJ2-2,CASRRKNTGELFF
15,TRBV6-6,TRBJ2-5,CASSYGTGGAETQYF
17,TRBV5-1,TRBJ2-7,CASSLASGQTTTYEQYF
14,TRBV28,TRBJ2-7,CASRRQGISYEQYF
16,TRBV19,TRBJ1-5,CASSLGVGVSNQPQHF
14,TRBV29-1,TRBJ2-2,CSVAGTGYTGELFF